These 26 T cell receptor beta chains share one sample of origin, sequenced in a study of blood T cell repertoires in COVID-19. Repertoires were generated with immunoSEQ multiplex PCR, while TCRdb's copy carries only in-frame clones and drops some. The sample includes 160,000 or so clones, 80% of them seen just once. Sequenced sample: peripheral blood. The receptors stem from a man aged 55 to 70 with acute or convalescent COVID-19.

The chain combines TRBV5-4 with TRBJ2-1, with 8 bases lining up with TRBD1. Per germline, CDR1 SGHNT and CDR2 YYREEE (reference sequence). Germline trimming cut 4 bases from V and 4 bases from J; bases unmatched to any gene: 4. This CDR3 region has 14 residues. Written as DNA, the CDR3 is TGTGCCAGCAGCCGACAGGGGACTTACAATGAGCAGTTCTTC. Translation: CASSRQGTYNEQFF.

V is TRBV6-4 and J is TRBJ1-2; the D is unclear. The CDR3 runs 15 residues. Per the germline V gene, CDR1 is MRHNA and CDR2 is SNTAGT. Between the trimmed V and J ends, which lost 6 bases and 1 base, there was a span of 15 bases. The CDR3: CASRPGYGYNYGYTF. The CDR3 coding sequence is TGTGCCAGCAGGCCAGGTTATGGCTATAACTATGGCTACACCTTC.

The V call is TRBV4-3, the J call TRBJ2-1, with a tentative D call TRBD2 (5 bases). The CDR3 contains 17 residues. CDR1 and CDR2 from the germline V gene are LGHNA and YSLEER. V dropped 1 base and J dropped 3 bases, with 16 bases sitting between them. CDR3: CASSQAPKRQNYNEQFF. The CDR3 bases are TGCGCCAGCAGCCAAGCCCCCAAGCGGCAGAACTACAATGAGCAGTTCTTC.

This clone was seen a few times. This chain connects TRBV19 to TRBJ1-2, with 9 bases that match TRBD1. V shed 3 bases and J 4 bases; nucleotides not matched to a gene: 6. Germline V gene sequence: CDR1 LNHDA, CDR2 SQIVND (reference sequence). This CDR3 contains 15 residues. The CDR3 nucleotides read TGTGCCAGTAGTATGTTACAGGGGGCAAGCTATGGCTACACCTTC. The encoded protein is CASSMLQGASYGYTF.

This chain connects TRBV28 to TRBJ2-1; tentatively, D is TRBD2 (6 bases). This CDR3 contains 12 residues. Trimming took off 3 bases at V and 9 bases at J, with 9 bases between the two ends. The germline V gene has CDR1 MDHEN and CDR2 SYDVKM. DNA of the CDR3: TGTGCCAGCAGTTTGGTTAGCGGTGAGCAGTTCTTC. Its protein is CASSLVSGEQFF.

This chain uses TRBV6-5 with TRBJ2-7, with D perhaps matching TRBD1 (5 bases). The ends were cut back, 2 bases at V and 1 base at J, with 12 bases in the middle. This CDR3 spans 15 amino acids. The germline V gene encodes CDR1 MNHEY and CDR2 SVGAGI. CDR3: CASSYTNPGSYEQYF. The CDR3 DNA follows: TGTGCCAGCAGTTACACAAACCCAGGGTCCTACGAGCAGTACTTC.

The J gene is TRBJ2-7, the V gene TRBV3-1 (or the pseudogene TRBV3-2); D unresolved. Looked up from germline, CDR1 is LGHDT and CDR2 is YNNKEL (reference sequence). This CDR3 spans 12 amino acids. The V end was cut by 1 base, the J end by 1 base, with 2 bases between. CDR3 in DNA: TGTGCCAGCAGCCAAGTATCCTACGAGCAGTACTTC. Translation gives CASSQVSYEQYF.

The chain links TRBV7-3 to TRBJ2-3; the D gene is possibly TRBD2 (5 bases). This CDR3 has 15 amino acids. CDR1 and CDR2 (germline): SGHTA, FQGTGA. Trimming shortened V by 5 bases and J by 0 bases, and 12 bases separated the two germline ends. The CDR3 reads CASSQNPGSTDTQYF. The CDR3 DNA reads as TGTGCCAGCAGCCAAAATCCGGGGAGCACAGATACGCAGTATTTT.

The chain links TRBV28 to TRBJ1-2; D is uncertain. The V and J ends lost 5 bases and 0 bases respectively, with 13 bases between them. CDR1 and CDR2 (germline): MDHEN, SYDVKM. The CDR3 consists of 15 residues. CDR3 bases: TGTGCCAGCAGTGAGGGCAGCCCCTCTAACTATGGCTACACCTTC. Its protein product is CASSEGSPSNYGYTF.

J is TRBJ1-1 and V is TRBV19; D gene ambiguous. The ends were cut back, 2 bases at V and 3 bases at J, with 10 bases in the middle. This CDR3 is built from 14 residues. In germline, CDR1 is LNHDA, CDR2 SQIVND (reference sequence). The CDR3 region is CASSIRPADTEAFF. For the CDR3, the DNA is TGTGCCAGTAGTATAAGGCCCGCGGACACTGAAGCTTTCTTT.

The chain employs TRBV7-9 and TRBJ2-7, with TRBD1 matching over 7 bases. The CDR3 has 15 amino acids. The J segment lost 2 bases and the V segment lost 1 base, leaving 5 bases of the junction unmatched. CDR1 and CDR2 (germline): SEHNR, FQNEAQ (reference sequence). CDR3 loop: CASSLGWQGAYEQYF. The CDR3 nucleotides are TGTGCCAGCAGCTTAGGGTGGCAGGGGGCCTACGAGCAGTACTTC.

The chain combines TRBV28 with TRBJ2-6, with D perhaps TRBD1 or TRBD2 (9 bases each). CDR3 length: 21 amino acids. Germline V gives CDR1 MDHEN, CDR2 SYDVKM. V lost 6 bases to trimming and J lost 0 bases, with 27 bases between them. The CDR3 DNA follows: TGTGCCAGCAGAGGATGGGACAGGGACCCTAGCGGGACCTCTGGGGCCAACGTCCTGACTTTC. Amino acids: CASRGWDRDPSGTSGANVLTF.

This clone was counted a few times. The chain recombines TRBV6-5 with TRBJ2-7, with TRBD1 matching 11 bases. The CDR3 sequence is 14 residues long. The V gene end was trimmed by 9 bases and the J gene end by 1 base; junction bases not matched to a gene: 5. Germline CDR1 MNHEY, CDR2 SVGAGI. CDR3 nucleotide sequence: TGTGCCAGTAGGACAGGGGGCTTATCCTACGAGCAGTACTTC. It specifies CASRTGGLSYEQYF.

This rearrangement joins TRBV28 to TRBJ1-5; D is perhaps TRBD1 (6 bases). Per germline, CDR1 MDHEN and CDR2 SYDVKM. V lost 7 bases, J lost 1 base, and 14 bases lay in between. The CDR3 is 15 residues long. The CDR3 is CASNEGVESNQPQHF. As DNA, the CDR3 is TGTGCCAGCAATGAGGGGGTTGAAAGCAATCAGCCCCAGCATTTT.

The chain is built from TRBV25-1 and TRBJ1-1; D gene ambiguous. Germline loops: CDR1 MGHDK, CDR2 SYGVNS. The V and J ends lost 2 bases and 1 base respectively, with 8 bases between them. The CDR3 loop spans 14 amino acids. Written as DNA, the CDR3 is TGTGCCAGCAGTGAAGGTCAGTCGAACACTGAAGCTTTCTTT. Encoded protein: CASSEGQSNTEAFF.

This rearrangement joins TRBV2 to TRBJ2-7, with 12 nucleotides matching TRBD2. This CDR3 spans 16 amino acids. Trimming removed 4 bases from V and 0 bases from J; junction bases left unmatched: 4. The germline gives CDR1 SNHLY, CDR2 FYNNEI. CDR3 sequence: CASSGTSGKISYEQYF. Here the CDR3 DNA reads TGTGCCAGCAGTGGGACTAGCGGGAAAATCTCCTACGAGCAGTACTTC.

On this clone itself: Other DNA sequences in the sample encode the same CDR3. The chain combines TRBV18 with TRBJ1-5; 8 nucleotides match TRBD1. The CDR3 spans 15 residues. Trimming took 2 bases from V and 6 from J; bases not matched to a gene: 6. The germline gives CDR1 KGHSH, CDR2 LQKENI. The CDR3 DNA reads TGTGCCAGCTCACCAGGACAGGGTGGGGGTCAGCCCCAGCATTTT. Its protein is CASSPGQGGGQPQHF.

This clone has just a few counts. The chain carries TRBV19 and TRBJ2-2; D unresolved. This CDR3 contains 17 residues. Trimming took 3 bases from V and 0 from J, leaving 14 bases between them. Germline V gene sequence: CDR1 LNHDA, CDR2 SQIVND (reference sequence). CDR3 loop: CASSIPHQVANTGELFF. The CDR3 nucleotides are TGTGCCAGTAGTATCCCCCACCAGGTCGCGAACACCGGGGAGCTGTTTTTT.

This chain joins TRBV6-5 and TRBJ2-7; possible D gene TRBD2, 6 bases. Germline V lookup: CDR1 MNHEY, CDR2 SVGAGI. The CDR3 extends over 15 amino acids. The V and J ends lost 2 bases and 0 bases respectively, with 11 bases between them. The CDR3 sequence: CASSYRDSSSYEQYF. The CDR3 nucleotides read TGTGCCAGCAGTTACCGGGACTCGAGCTCCTACGAGCAGTACTTC.

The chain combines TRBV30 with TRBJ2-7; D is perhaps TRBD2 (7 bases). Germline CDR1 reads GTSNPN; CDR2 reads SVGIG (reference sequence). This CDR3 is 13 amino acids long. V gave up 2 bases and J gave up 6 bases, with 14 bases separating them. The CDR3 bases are TGTGCCTGGAGTTTGGGGGGGGCCTCCGAGCAGTACTTC. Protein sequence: CAWSLGGASEQYF.

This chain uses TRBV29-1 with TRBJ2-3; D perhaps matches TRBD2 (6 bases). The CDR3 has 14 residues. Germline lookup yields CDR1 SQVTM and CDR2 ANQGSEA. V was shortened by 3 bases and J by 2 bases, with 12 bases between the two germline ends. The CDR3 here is CSVESGSDTDTQYF. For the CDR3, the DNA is TGCAGCGTTGAGAGCGGGTCCGACACAGATACGCAGTATTTT.

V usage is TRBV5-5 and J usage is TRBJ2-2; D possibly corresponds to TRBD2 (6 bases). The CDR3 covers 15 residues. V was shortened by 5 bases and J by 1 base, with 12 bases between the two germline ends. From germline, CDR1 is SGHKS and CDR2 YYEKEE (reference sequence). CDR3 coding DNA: TGTGCCAGCAGTTTCGGGACTTTGAACACCGGGGAGCTGTTTTTT. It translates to CASSFGTLNTGELFF.

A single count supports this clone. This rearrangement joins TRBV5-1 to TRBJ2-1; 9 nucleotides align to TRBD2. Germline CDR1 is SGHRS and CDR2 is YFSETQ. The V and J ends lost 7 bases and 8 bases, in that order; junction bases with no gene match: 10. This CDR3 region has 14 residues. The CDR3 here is CASQGLAQGDEQFF. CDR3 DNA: TGCGCCAGCCAGGGACTAGCCCAGGGCGATGAGCAGTTCTTC.

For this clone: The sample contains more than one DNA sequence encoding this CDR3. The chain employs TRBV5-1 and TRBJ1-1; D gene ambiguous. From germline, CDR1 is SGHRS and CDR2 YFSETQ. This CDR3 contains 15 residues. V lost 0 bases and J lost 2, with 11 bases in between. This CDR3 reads CASSLVAGANTEAFF. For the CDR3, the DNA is TGCGCCAGCAGCTTGGTAGCCGGCGCTAACACTGAAGCTTTCTTT.

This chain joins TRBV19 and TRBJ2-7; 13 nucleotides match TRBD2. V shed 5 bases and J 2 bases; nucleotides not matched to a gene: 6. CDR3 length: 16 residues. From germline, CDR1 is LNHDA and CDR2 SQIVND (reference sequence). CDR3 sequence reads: CASSASGLAGAYEQYF. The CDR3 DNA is TGTGCCAGTAGTGCATCTGGACTAGCGGGAGCCTACGAGCAGTACTTC.

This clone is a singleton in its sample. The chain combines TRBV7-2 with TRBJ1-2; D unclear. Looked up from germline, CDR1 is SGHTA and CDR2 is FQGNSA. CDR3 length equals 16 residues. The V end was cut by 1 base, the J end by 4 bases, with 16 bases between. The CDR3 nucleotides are TGTGCCAGCAGCTTAGGGACGGCCCTAGCAGGCTATGGCTACACCTTC. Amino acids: CASSLGTALAGYGYTF.